One and the same sample provided the 25 T cell receptor beta chains below, sequenced in a study of shared clonotypes between healthy human individuals. The assay was immunoSEQ multiplex PCR, and TCRdb's table has in-frame clones only and misses some. This table has roughly 2.2 million clones, more than 85% appearing once. Input material: naive CD4+ T cells from PBMCs. Subset described: CD45RA+ positively selected. These receptors all come from a man aged 18 to 29 in good health. Some clones in this sample may be carry-over from other donors' samples.

CDR3 nucleotides: TGTGCCAGCAGGCGGGAGGGCCCCAATGAGCAGTTCTTC. As protein: CASRREGPNEQFF. This sequence joins TRBV2 and TRBJ2-1; 9 bases are a match to TRBD2. Germline CDR1 and CDR2: SNHLY and FYNNEI. This CDR3 is 13 amino acids long. J lost 6 bases, V lost 6 bases, and 3 bases had no gene match. The variable domain in full, completed from reference TRBV2 and TRBJ2-1, reads EPEVTQTPSHQVTQMGQEVILRCVPISNHLYFYWYRQILGQKVEFLVSFYNNEISEKSEIFDDQFSVERPDGSNFTLKIRSTKLEDSAMYFCASRREGPNEQFFGPGTRLTVL.

This clone has just one count. The V gene is TRBV11-2, the J gene TRBJ2-1, with D hard to call. From germline, CDR1 is SGHAT and CDR2 FQNNGV. CDR3 size: 13 residues. Trimming took 0 bases from V and 6 from J, leaving 6 bases between them. CDR3 DNA sequence: TGTGCCAGCAGCTTAGACTGGATCAATGAGCAGTTCTTC. The encoded protein is CASSLDWINEQFF. The full variable domain, with the rest looked up from reference TRBV11-2 and TRBJ2-1, is EAGVAQSPRYKIIEKRQSVAFWCNPISGHATLYWYQQILGQGPKLLIQFQNNGVVDDSQLPKDRFSAERLKGVDSTLKIQPAKLEDSAVYLCASSLDWINEQFFGPGTRLTVL.

The chain is built from TRBV7-3 and TRBJ2-2; TRBD1 matches 7 bases. J was trimmed by 2 bases and V by 3 bases; bases with no gene match: 3. The CDR3 is 15 amino acids. Germline CDR1 SGHTA, CDR2 FQGTGA. The CDR3: CASSLDRTNTGELFF. CDR3 DNA: TGTGCCAGCAGCTTGGACAGGACTAACACCGGGGAGCTGTTTTTT. Supplemented by reference TRBV7-3 and TRBJ2-2, the full variable domain reads GAGVSQTPSNKVTEKGKYVELRCDPISGHTALYWYRQSLGQGPEFLIYFQGTGAADDSGLPNDRFFAVRPEGSVSTLKIQRTERGDSAVYLCASSLDRTNTGELFFGEGSRLTVL.

This clone was picked up one time. The chain has TRBV18 and TRBJ2-2; D perhaps matches TRBD2 (5 bases). Trimming pared 3 bases from V and 3 bases from J, leaving 8 bases between. The CDR3 spans 14 residues. Germline V gene data show CDR1 as KGHSH and CDR2 as LQKENI. DNA of the CDR3: TGTGCCAGCTCACCCGGGATCGACACCGGGGAGCTGTTTTTT. Its protein is CASSPGIDTGELFF.

This clone occurred once. As DNA, the CDR3 is TGTGCCAGCAGCAAGGGGTCGGGGGAAAATCAGCCCCAGCATTTT. Translating gives CASSKGSGENQPQHF. The V gene is TRBV21-1, the J gene TRBJ1-5. TRBV21-1 is marked as a pseudogene. CDR3 length equals 15 residues.

About this clone: One end of the junction does not line up with germline, which may come from a read error. The J gene is TRBJ2-1, the V gene TRBV18, with D hard to call. Germline values: CDR1 KGHSH, CDR2 LQKENI. This CDR3 comprises 13 residues. CDR3 sequence: CASSPTSHNEQFF. As DNA, the CDR3 is TGTGCCAGCTCACCAACCTCCCACAATGAGCAGTTCTTC.

In the case of this clone: The sample carries other DNA sequences with the same CDR3. For the CDR3, the DNA is TGTGCCAGTAGTATTGAGAGGGACACTGAAGCTTTCTTT. Amino acid sequence: CASSIERDTEAFF. The genes are TRBV19 and TRBJ1-1; D is undetermined. Germline CDR1 and CDR2: LNHDA and SQIVND (reference sequence). Trimming pared 3 bases from V and 3 bases from J, leaving 8 bases between. This CDR3 has 13 residues.

V gene TRBV6-1 combines with J gene TRBJ1-1; a weak D match, TRBD1 (6 bases). V dropped 3 bases and J dropped 4 bases, with 21 bases sitting between them. Germline CDR1 reads MNHNS; CDR2 reads SASEGT. CDR3 length: 17 residues. In nucleotides, the CDR3 is TGTGCCAGCAGTGATCCATTGGGCCACAGGGCGATCACTGAAGCTTTCTTT. Translation gives CASSDPLGHRAITEAFF.

This sequence joins TRBV7-9 and TRBJ1-1, with D hard to call. Germline CDR1 reads SEHNR; CDR2 reads FQNEAQ (reference sequence). V lost 1 base and J 11 bases, leaving 11 bases between the germline ends. The CDR3 length is 12 residues. CDR3 sequence (DNA): TGTGCCAGCAGCTTAGGGTCGGCCCGGGCTTTCTTT. This translates into CASSLGSARAFF.

The table lists this clone with a count of one. The V call is TRBV7-9, the J call TRBJ1-5; no reliable D call. Trimming cost V 3 bases and J 0 bases, with 6 bases left between them. The CDR3 contains 14 residues. The germline V gene encodes CDR1 SEHNR and CDR2 FQNEAQ (reference sequence). The CDR3 reads CASSFGYSNQPQHF. The CDR3 DNA reads TGTGCCAGCAGCTTTGGGTATAGCAATCAGCCCCAGCATTTT.

The chain recombines TRBV18 with TRBJ2-2; a possible D gene is TRBD1 (5 bases). This CDR3 has 14 residues. Germline-derived CDR1 and CDR2 are KGHSH and LQKENI. Trimming cost V 8 bases and J 2 bases, with 12 bases left between them. The CDR3: CASGALLNTGELFF. CDR3 in DNA: TGTGCCAGCGGGGCTCTACTAAACACCGGGGAGCTGTTTTTT.

This chain uses TRBV5-1 with TRBJ2-1; TRBD2 aligns across 11 bases. V lost 0 bases and J lost 7; bases outside the gene matches: 9. The CDR3 runs to 17 residues. CDR1 is SGHRS and CDR2 is YFSETQ in the germline V gene. CDR3 nucleotides: TGCGCCAGCAGCTTGGTGGGCCTAGCGGGAGGCTATAATGAGCAGTTCTTC. Translated, it gives CASSLVGLAGGYNEQFF.

The CDR3 sequence: CASSKGPSHYGYTF. The CDR3 DNA sequence: TGTGCCAGCAGTAAGGGACCCTCGCACTATGGCTACACCTTC. The V call is TRBV6-5, the J call TRBJ1-2, with D possibly being TRBD1 (5 bases). V dropped 5 bases and J dropped 3 bases, with 13 bases sitting between them. Germline V gene lookup returns CDR1 MNHEY and CDR2 SVGAGI. The CDR3 length is 14 residues.

The chain employs TRBV5-1 and TRBJ2-7; 9 nucleotides match TRBD1. There are 15 residues in the CDR3. Per germline, CDR1 SGHRS and CDR2 YFSETQ. Trimming at V came to 4 bases and at J to 4 bases, leaving 9 bases not matched to a gene. CDR3 DNA: TGCGCCAGCAGCCCCTTGACAGGGGGTAAGTACGAGCAGTACTTC. Translating it yields CASSPLTGGKYEQYF.

V and J are TRBV5-1 and TRBJ2-5; a possible D gene is TRBD1 (6 bases). CDR3 length: 15 amino acids. Trimming took off 2 bases at V and 1 base at J, with 12 bases between the two ends. Germline V gene lookup returns CDR1 SGHRS and CDR2 YFSETQ. The CDR3 loop reads CASSFEGTPQETQYF. The CDR3 DNA reads as TGCGCCAGCAGCTTTGAGGGGACACCCCAAGAGACCCAGTACTTC.

The genes are TRBV10-1 and TRBJ1-4; no reliable D call. Trimming pared 2 bases from V and 0 bases from J, leaving 7 bases between. The CDR3 sequence is 15 residues long. Germline loops: CDR1 WNHNN, CDR2 SYGVQD (reference sequence). The CDR3 is CASSEAFSTNEKLFF. DNA for the CDR3: TGCGCCAGCAGTGAGGCCTTTTCAACTAATGAAAAACTGTTTTTT.

As concerns this clone: This sample includes further DNA sequences coding for the same CDR3. This chain connects TRBV28 to TRBJ1-5; 10 bases line up with TRBD1. The germline gives CDR1 MDHEN, CDR2 SYDVKM. V lost 2 bases to trimming and J lost 6 bases; unmatched junction nucleotides: 4. CDR3 size: 15 residues. The CDR3 region has the DNA TGTGCCAGCAGTTTACCGACAGGGGGCCGTCAGCCCCAGCATTTT. It specifies CASSLPTGGRQPQHF.

CDR3 sequence: CASSPQTWGYGYTF. CDR3 nucleotide sequence: TGTGCCAGCAGCCCCCAAACGTGGGGGTATGGCTACACCTTC. The chain is built from TRBV7-2 and TRBJ1-2; weak D call: TRBD1 (5 bases). The CDR3 contains 14 residues. The germline gives CDR1 SGHTA, CDR2 FQGNSA. V was cut by 5 bases and J by 5 bases, with 15 bases left in between.

A few counts support this clone. The CDR3: CASSLEGQGAKEQYF. The CDR3 DNA sequence: TGTGCCAGCAGCTTGGAGGGACAGGGGGCGAAAGAGCAGTACTTC. V gene TRBV5-6 combines with J gene TRBJ2-7; 12 bases map to TRBD1. V trimming: 0 bases; J trimming: 7 bases; junction bases outside the gene matches: 5. The germline V gene has CDR1 SGHDT and CDR2 YYEEEE. The CDR3 spans 15 residues.

The CDR3 sequence: CASSRQLGEQYF. Here the CDR3 DNA reads TGTGCCAGCAGCCGACAGTTAGGTGAGCAGTACTTC. The rearrangement links TRBV7-9 to TRBJ2-7; maybe TRBD1 (5 bases). CDR1 is SEHNR and CDR2 is FQNEAQ in the germline V gene (reference sequence). The CDR3 is 12 residues long. With 5 bases removed from V and 7 bases from J, the gap between germline ends came to 12 bases. Together with reference TRBV7-9 and TRBJ2-7, the CDR3 gives the full variable domain: DTGVSQNPRHKITKRGQNVTFRCDPISEHNRLYWYRQTLGQGPEFLTYFQNEAQLEKSRLLSDRFSAERPKGSFSTLEIQRTEQGDSAMYLCASSRQLGEQYFGPGTRLTVT.

The chain has TRBV7-2 and TRBJ1-4, with D tentatively TRBD1 (5 bases). V gave up 6 bases and J gave up 8 bases, with 13 bases separating them. Germline CDR1 is SGHTA and CDR2 is FQGNSA. This CDR3 spans 13 amino acids. CDR3 region: CASSRGSEEKLFF. The CDR3 coding sequence is TGTGCCAGCAGTAGGGGCTCGGAGGAAAAACTGTTTTTT.

The chain employs TRBV6-5 and TRBJ2-7; the D gene is possibly TRBD2 (7 bases). Trimming left V 6 bases short and J 2 bases short, with 14 bases between. The CDR3 spans 14 residues. Germline loops: CDR1 MNHEY, CDR2 SVGAGI. The CDR3 loop is CASRRGGAPYEQYF. CDR3 DNA sequence: TGTGCCAGCAGAAGGGGGGGAGCTCCCTACGAGCAGTACTTC.

This chain links TRBV7-2 with TRBJ2-7; 9 bases agree with TRBD1. Trimming cost V 3 bases and J 3 bases; bases outside gene matches: 12. The germline V gene has CDR1 SGHTA and CDR2 FQGNSA. The CDR3 spans 17 residues. The DNA of the CDR3 is TGTGCCAGCAGCTTCAGGACAGGGGTTTTAGGAGACTACGAGCAGTACTTC. It is translated as CASSFRTGVLGDYEQYF.

This chain joins TRBV5-1 and TRBJ1-5; no firm D call. The V end lost 4 bases, the J end lost 7 bases, and 18 bases lay between the germline ends. CDR1 SGHRS and CDR2 YFSETQ come from the germline V gene. There are 15 residues in the CDR3. The CDR3 bases are TGCGCCAGCAGCCCTGGTGGCCCCGGAGGCCAGCCCCAGCATTTT. Encoded protein: CASSPGGPGGQPQHF.

This chain joins TRBV18 and TRBJ1-2; D is perhaps TRBD1 (6 bases). CDR3 size: 16 residues. The germline V gene has CDR1 KGHSH and CDR2 LQKENI. The V end lost 3 bases, the J end lost 3 bases, and 17 bases lay between the germline ends. CDR3 protein: CASSPLIQGSDYGYTF. The CDR3 DNA reads as TGTGCCAGCTCACCCCTCATACAGGGAAGCGACTATGGCTACACCTTC.